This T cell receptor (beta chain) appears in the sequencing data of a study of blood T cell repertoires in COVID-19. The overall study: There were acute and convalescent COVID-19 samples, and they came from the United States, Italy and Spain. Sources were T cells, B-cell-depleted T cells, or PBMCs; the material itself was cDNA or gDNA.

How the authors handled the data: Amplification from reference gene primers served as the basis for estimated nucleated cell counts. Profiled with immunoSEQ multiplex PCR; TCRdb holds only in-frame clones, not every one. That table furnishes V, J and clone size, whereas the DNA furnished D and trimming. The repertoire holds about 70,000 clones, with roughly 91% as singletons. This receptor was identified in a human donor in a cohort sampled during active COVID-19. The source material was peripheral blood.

CDR3 nucleotides: TGTGCCAGTAGTATAGACGCACCGGGACTAGAAGGAAACACCGGGGAGCTGTTTTTT. Protein sequence: CASSIDAPGLEGNTGELFF. The gene calls are TRBV19 and TRBJ2-2; TRBD2 matches 8 bases. CDR3 length: 19 residues. Germline loops: CDR1 LNHDA, CDR2 SQIVND (reference sequence). V was pared by 0 bases and J by 2 bases, with 11 bases of the junction left unmatched.